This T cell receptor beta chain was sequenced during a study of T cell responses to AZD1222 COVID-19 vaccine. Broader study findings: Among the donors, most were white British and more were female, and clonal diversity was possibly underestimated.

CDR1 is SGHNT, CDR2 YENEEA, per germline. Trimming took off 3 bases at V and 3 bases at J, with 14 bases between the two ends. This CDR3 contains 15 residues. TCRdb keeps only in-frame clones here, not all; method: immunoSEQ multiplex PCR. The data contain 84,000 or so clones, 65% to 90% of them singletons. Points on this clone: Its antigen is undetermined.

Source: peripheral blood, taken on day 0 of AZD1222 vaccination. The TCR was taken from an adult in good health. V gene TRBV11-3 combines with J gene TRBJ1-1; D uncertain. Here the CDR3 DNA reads TGTGCCAGCAGCTTGACTGGGCTGTTAGACACTGAAGCTTTCTTT. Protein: CASSLTGLLDTEAFF. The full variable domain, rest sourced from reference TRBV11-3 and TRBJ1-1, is EAGVVQSPRYKIIEKKQPVAFWCNPISGHNTLYWYLQNLGQGPELLIRYENEEAVDDSQLPKDRFSAERLKGVDSTLKIQPAELGDSAVYLCASSLTGLLDTEAFFGQGTRLTVV.